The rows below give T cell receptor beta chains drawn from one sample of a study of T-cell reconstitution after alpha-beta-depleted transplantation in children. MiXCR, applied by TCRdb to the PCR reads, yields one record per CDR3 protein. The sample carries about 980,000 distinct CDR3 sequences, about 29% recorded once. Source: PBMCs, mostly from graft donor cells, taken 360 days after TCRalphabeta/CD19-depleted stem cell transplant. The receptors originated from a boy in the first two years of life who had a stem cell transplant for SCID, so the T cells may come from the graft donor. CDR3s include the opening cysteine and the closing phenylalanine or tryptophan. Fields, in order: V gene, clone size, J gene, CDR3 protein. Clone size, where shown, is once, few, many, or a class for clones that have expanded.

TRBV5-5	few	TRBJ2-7	CASSLAPLVGPSEQYF
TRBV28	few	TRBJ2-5	CASVRDRVETQYF
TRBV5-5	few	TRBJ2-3	CASSLILARADTQYF
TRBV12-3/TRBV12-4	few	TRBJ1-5	CASSRQDYSNQPQHF
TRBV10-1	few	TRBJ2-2	CASSDSLVIGELFF
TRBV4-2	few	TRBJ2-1	CASSQRHRTSGGNEQFF
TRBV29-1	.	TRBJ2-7	CSVEGVDDEVGEQYF
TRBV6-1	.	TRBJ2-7	CASRKGQARYEQYF
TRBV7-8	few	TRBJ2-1	CASSLFADNEQFF
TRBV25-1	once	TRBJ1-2	CASRSAGYGYTF
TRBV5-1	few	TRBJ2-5	CASSLVIVQTQYF
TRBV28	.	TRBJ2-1	CASRSGLFSDNEQFF
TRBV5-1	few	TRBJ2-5	CASSLRTEETQYF
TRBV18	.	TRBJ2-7	CASSPRLAGDPYEQYF
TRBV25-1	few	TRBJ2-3	CASSDRKGSAQYF
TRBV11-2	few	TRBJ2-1	CASSLGTSGARSFNEQFF
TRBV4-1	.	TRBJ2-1	CASNDPGPSYNEQFF
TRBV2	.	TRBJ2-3	CASIPPGGATDTQYF
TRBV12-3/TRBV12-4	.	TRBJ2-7	CASITPGRDRGFHEQYF
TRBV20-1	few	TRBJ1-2	CSARSDSPRGYTF
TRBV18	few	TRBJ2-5	CASSRPRGGEETQYF
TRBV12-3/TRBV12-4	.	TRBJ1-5	CASSLTSGGQPQHF
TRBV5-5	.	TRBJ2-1	CASSSDIHNEQFF
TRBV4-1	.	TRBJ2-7	CASSQVDRGAHEQYF
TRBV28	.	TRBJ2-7	CASSLCPIRCSYEQYF
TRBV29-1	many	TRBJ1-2	CSATRDRGNGYTF
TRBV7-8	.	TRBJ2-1	CASSLKVRNEQFF
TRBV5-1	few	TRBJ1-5	CASSLSGGDQPQHF
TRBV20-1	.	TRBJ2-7	CSALSSGRREEQYF
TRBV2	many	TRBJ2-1	CASRDRGSHEQFF
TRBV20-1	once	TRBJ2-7	CSARPPSGRTGGTLYEQYF
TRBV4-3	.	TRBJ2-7	CASSQAGRVRDEQYF
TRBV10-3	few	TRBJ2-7	CAIMSPTAYEQYF
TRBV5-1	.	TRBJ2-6	CASTGQILYSGANVLTF
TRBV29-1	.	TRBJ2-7	CSVRTGMLEQYF
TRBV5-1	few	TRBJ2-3	CASQGDTQYF
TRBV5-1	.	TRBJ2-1	CASSFGSGASYNEQFF
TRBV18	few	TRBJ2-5	CASSPPFLQETQYF
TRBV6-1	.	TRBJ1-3	CASRSGSGNTIYF
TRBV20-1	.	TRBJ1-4	CSAFGQGWEKLFF
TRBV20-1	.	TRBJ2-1	CSAPTRGNEQFF
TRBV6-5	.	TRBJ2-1	CASSSDRGSPNEQFF
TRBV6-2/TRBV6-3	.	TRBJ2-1	CASSYSGGAPSYNEQFF
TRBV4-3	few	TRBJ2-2	CASSQESLGANTGELFF
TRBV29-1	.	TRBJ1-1	CSVGVDREDRGAFF
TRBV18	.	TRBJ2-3	CASSPIVGGGITDTQYF
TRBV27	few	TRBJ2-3	CASGRGGVLTDTQYF
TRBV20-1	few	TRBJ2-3	CSPSVAGADTQYF
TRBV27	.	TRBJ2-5	CASSSHRARETQYF
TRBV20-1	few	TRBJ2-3	CSAPVGLDRTDTQYF